This T cell receptor beta chain appears in the sequencing data of a study of T cells after yellow fever vaccination. The CDR3 has 14 amino acids. The V gene lost 2 bases and the J gene lost 9 bases, with 12 bases spanning the gap. Germline V CDR1 and CDR2: SGHNT, YYREEE (reference sequence). As concerns this clonotype: The antigen remains undetermined.

Study results and limitations: Detected again after the booster were most primary-vaccination clones, at 96% CD4 and 88% CD8. Abundant clonotypes from the bulk population could get into FACS-sorted repertoires as contaminants. Weaker overall, the secondary response nonetheless peaked faster (day 5 versus 15).

Each CDR3 protein gets one entry after TCRdb re-called the 5' RACE reads with MiXCR. The sample yields around 330,000 distinct CDR3 sequences, around 4% seen once. The sequenced sample was PBMCs, obtained on the day of the yellow fever booster vaccination. This receptor was identified in a man younger than 35 who received the YFV17D yellow fever vaccine. The genes are TRBV5-4 and TRBJ1-6; D gene uncertain. The CDR3 loop is CASSFGREFSPLHF. The CDR3 DNA reads TGTGCCAGCAGCTTTGGTCGGGAGTTTTCACCCCTCCACTTT. The variable domain in full, with the rest retrieved from reference TRBV5-4 and TRBJ1-6, is ETGVTQSPTHLIKTRGQQVTLRCSSQSGHNTVSWYQQALGQGPQFIFQYYREEENGRGNFPPRFSGLQFPNYSSELNVNALELDDSALYLCASSFGREFSPLHFGNGTRLTVT.